The 18 T cell receptor beta chains presented below share a single source sample, sequenced in a study of cytomegalovirus exposure and HLA in healthy donors. The PCR contained 60 Vbeta and 13 Jbeta primers. Profiled with immunoSEQ multiplex PCR; TCRdb holds only in-frame clones, not every one. The table lists approximately 100,000 clones, around 67% of them singletons. Sequenced input: PBMCs. The receptors were gathered from a male donor in good health and CMV-seronegative.

The chain joins TRBV6-5 to TRBJ1-2; 8 bases agree with TRBD1. Looked up from germline, CDR1 is MNHEY and CDR2 is SVGAGI. V trimming: 6 bases; J trimming: 3 bases; junction bases outside the gene matches: 6. The CDR3 has 14 amino acids. CDR3 in amino acids: CASRPTGVHYGYTF. The CDR3 DNA sequence: TGTGCCAGCAGACCGACAGGGGTGCACTATGGCTACACCTTC.

The chain links TRBV9 to TRBJ2-2; 8 nucleotides match TRBD2. CDR1 and CDR2 (germline): SGDLS, YYNGEE. The trim removed 4 bases at V and 4 bases at J, leaving 12 bases unmatched. The CDR3 totals 17 residues. CDR3 sequence reads: CASSPLAGTRGTGELFF. The CDR3 DNA sequence: TGTGCCAGCAGCCCCCTTGCGGGGACTAGGGGCACCGGGGAGCTGTTTTTT.

The J gene is TRBJ2-7, the V gene TRBV2; 8 nucleotides line up with TRBD2. After removal of 3 bases from V and 2 bases from J, the junction contained 6 bases not matched to a gene. The germline V gene encodes CDR1 SNHLY and CDR2 FYNNEI. The CDR3 has 15 residues. As DNA, the CDR3 is TGTGCCAGCAGTGATTCTACTAGCGGTCCCTACGAGCAGTACTTC. Its translation: CASSDSTSGPYEQYF.

V and J are TRBV10-2 and TRBJ1-1; D gene unclear. This CDR3 contains 14 residues. V lost 3 bases and J lost 1, with 9 bases in between. Germline CDR1 is WSHSY and CDR2 is SAAADI. The CDR3 loop reads CASSDQVSNTEAFF. DNA of the CDR3: TGCGCCAGCAGTGACCAGGTCTCGAACACTGAAGCTTTCTTT.

The chain carries TRBV6-5 and TRBJ2-5; TRBD2 aligns across 7 bases. The CDR3 spans 14 residues. From germline, CDR1 is MNHEY and CDR2 SVGAGI. With 5 bases clipped from V and 5 bases from J, the junction kept 8 bases outside the gene matches. The CDR3 here is CASSSGRAWETQYF. CDR3 nucleotides: TGTGCCAGCAGTAGTGGGAGGGCCTGGGAGACCCAGTACTTC.

The chain links TRBV7-2 to TRBJ2-3; tentatively, D is TRBD1 (5 bases). The V gene lost 1 base and the J gene lost 3 bases, with 14 bases spanning the gap. This CDR3 has 16 amino acids. Germline CDR1 and CDR2: SGHTA and FQGNSA. The CDR3 region has the DNA TGTGCCAGCAGCTTAGAGGCGGCGAGACAGACAGATACGCAGTATTTT. This sequence encodes CASSLEAARQTDTQYF. Based on the CDR3 plus reference TRBV7-2 and TRBJ2-3, the full variable domain is GAGVSQSPSNKVTEKGKDVELRCDPISGHTALYWYRQSLGQGLEFLIYFQGNSAPDKSGLPSDRFSAERTGGSVSTLTIQRTQQEDSAVYLCASSLEAARQTDTQYFGPGTRLTVL.

The chain is built from TRBV12-5 and TRBJ1-5; D is undetermined. The germline V gene encodes CDR1 LGHNT and CDR2 FRNRAP. The CDR3 is 15 amino acids. V gave up 2 bases and J gave up 4 bases, with 12 bases separating them. The CDR3 spells CASGLFRVGNQPQHF. CDR3 sequence (DNA): TGTGCTAGTGGTTTGTTCCGGGTTGGGAATCAGCCCCAGCATTTT.

The CDR3 DNA sequence: TGTGCCAGCAGTGGGACCGAAGGCTTTAGCGGTCAGCCCCAGCATTTT. It specifies CASSGTEGFSGQPQHF. The chain employs TRBV27 and TRBJ1-5; weak D call: TRBD1 (5 bases). The CDR3 is made up of 16 amino acids. Deletions cut 5 bases from V and 6 bases from J, with 20 bases between. The V gene's germline CDR1 is MNHEY and CDR2 SMNVEV (reference sequence).

The gene calls are TRBV28 and TRBJ2-1; 7 nucleotides line up with TRBD2. The CDR3 runs 14 residues. Per the germline V gene, CDR1 is MDHEN and CDR2 is SYDVKM. V gave up 5 bases and J gave up 9 bases; unmatched junction bases: 10. DNA of the CDR3: TGTGCCAGCAGTCCCCCCACAAGGGAGGGTGAGCAGTTCTTC. It translates to CASSPPTREGEQFF.

This sequence joins TRBV7-9 and TRBJ1-1; D remains ambiguous. CDR3 length equals 13 residues. Deletions cut 1 base from V and 6 bases from J, with 9 bases between. The germline gives CDR1 SEHNR, CDR2 FQNEAQ (reference sequence). CDR3 amino acids: CASSLGPAPEAFF. The DNA of the CDR3 is TGTGCCAGCAGCTTAGGTCCTGCGCCTGAAGCTTTCTTT.

The chain uses TRBV5-4 and TRBJ2-7; possibly TRBD1 for D (5 bases). With 5 bases removed from V and 7 bases from J, the gap between germline ends came to 10 bases. The CDR3 consists of 11 residues. CDR1 and CDR2 (germline): SGHNT, YYREEE (reference sequence). CDR3 amino acids: CASRDAGEQYF. Written as DNA, the CDR3 is TGTGCCAGCAGAGACGCAGGGGAGCAGTACTTC.

The rearrangement joins TRBV30 to TRBJ2-3; the match to TRBD1 covers 7 bases. Unmatched junction bases numbered 7, after V lost 0 bases and J lost 7 bases. CDR3 length: 14 residues. Germline-derived CDR1 and CDR2 are GTSNPN and SVGIG (reference sequence). CDR3 sequence reads: CAWSVLSGGYTQYF. Written as DNA, the CDR3 is TGTGCCTGGAGTGTTTTGTCAGGGGGATATACGCAGTATTTT.

The chain uses TRBV29-1 and TRBJ2-3; 8 nucleotides match TRBD2. Germline lookup yields CDR1 SQVTM and CDR2 ANQGSEA. The CDR3 is 13 residues long. J lost 3 bases, V lost 4 bases, and 3 bases had no gene match. The CDR3 region has the DNA TGCAGCGTTGGCGGGGGGCCTACAGATACGCAGTATTTT. Its translation: CSVGGGPTDTQYF.

This clone has more than one count but fewer than ten. The V gene is TRBV11-1, the J gene TRBJ1-2; 7 nucleotides match TRBD1. Trimming at V came to 3 bases and at J to 3 bases, leaving 4 bases not matched to a gene. In germline, CDR1 is SGHAT, CDR2 FQDESV (reference sequence). This CDR3 is 14 amino acids long. The CDR3 sequence is CASSLDRSDYGYTF. The CDR3 coding sequence is TGTGCCAGCAGCTTGGACAGGTCCGACTATGGCTACACCTTC.

This clone was seen a few times. The chain employs TRBV19 and TRBJ1-2, with TRBD1 matching 7 bases. The CDR3 has 15 amino acids. Germline V lookup: CDR1 LNHDA, CDR2 SQIVND (reference sequence). With 3 bases clipped from V and 5 bases from J, the junction kept 9 bases outside the gene matches. DNA for the CDR3: TGTGCCAGTAGTATCGCGACAGGGCGGAATTATGGCTACACCTTC. This encodes CASSIATGRNYGYTF.

The chain recombines TRBV5-6 with TRBJ2-3; 9 bases map to TRBD1. In germline, CDR1 is SGHDT, CDR2 YYEEEE. The CDR3 has 16 amino acids. V gave up 2 bases and J gave up 3 bases; unmatched junction bases: 7. CDR3 nucleotides: TGTGCCAGCAGCTTCCCGGGGGACAGGGCAACAGATACGCAGTATTTT. As protein: CASSFPGDRATDTQYF.

The rearrangement joins TRBV19 to TRBJ2-7; a possible D gene is TRBD2 (5 bases). Germline CDR1 reads LNHDA; CDR2 reads SQIVND (reference sequence). The CDR3 is 16 residues long. V was cut by 1 base and J by 0 bases, with 13 bases left in between. The CDR3 spells CASSIGASPSSYEQYF. In nucleotides, the CDR3 is TGTGCCAGTAGTATAGGGGCTAGCCCAAGCTCCTACGAGCAGTACTTC.

This clone was picked up one time. The J gene is TRBJ2-6, the V gene TRBV7-9, with 7 positions matching TRBD1. The length of the CDR3 is 17 residues. The J segment lost 0 bases and the V segment lost 5 bases, leaving 7 bases of the junction unmatched. CDR1 and CDR2 (germline): SEHNR, FQNEAQ (reference sequence). This CDR3 reads CASSRDRGVSGANVLTF. The CDR3 region has the DNA TGTGCCAGCAGCCGGGACAGAGGAGTCTCTGGGGCCAACGTCCTGACTTTC. Together with reference TRBV7-9 and TRBJ2-6, the CDR3 gives the full variable domain: DTGVSQNPRHKITKRGQNVTFRCDPISEHNRLYWYRQTLGQGPEFLTYFQNEAQLEKSRLLSDRFSAERPKGSFSTLEIQRTEQGDSAMYLCASSRDRGVSGANVLTFGAGSRLTVL.